The sample holds a few counts of the clone carrying this T cell receptor beta chain. This sample is part of a study of identical twins. Healthy Caucasians provided all donations. The CDR3 is 17 residues long. Germline-derived CDR1 and CDR2 are LNHNV and YYDKDF (reference sequence). V gave up 0 bases and J gave up 0 bases, with 12 bases separating them. TCRdb redid the calling of the 5' RACE reads with MiXCR, one entry per CDR3 protein. The repertoire holds around 530,000 distinct CDR3 sequences, with 15% as singletons. This sample was also put to use in a study of yellow fever vaccine responses in identical twins.

What was sequenced was CD4+ T cells sorted from blood. V gene TRBV15 combines with J gene TRBJ1-5; TRBD1 might be the D (5 bases). The receptor's source is a woman aged 18-29 years in good health. The DNA of the CDR3 is TGTGCCACCAGCAGAGATCTGGGGGTTTATAGCAATCAGCCCCAGCATTTT. It yields the protein CATSRDLGVYSNQPQHF.